The rows below give T cell receptor beta chains drawn from one sample of a study of shared clonotypes between healthy human individuals. TCRdb keeps only in-frame clones here, not all; method: immunoSEQ multiplex PCR. The sample lists some 2,000,000 clones; roughly 96% were seen once. Sequences were obtained from naive CD4+ T cells sorted from blood. These receptors were collected from a man younger than 35 in good health. Both conserved end residues are part of each CDR3. The D gene is left open where the match is weak. A row's size may be missing; if present it is once, few, many or a size class.

v_call	j_call	clone_size	d_call	cdr3_nt	cdr3_aa
TRBV2	TRBJ1-5	.	TRBD1	TGTGCCAGCATGGGACAGGGGAATCAGCCCCAGCATTTT	CASMGQGNQPQHF
TRBV6-1	TRBJ2-5	.	.	TGTGCCAGCAGCCCTGACCAGGCGGGGACCCAGTACTTC	CASSPDQAGTQYF
TRBV6-1	TRBJ2-3	.	TRBD1	TGTGCCAGCAGTCAGGGGGCGGGTAGAGATACGCAGTATTTT	CASSQGAGRDTQYF
TRBV28	TRBJ1-1	.	.	TGTGCCAGCAGCCCAAACACTGAAGCTTTCTTT	CASSPNTEAFF
TRBV10-3	TRBJ2-1	.	.	TGTGCCATCAGTGAGTCGATTGCGCAATCCTCCTACAATGAGCAGTTCTTC	CAISESIAQSSYNEQFF
TRBV2	TRBJ1-5	.	.	TGTGCCAGCAGTGAAGGACGGGGACCCTCGAGGAATCAGCCCCAGCATTTT	CASSEGRGPSRNQPQHF
TRBV5-1	TRBJ2-2	.	TRBD1	TGCGCCAGCAGCGCCGGGACAGGGGTGACCGGGGAGCTGTTTTTT	CASSAGTGVTGELFF
TRBV11-2	TRBJ2-1	.	.	TGTGCCAGCAGACCTAACAGGGTTACCTACAATGAGCAGTTCTTC	CASRPNRVTYNEQFF
TRBV6-5	TRBJ2-7	.	TRBD1	TGTGCCAGCAGCCGTAGACAGGGCTACGAGCAGTACTTC	CASSRRQGYEQYF
TRBV30	TRBJ1-1	.	.	TGTGCCTGGAGGCTACAGGTTGGGCGGACTGAAGCTTTCTTT	CAWRLQVGRTEAFF
TRBV30	TRBJ1-2	.	.	TGTGCCTGGAGTAGGAACAGGGATGGCGGCTACACCTTC	CAWSRNRDGGYTF
TRBV5-1	TRBJ2-2	.	.	TGCGCCAGCAGCTTAACAGCGAATACGAACACCGGGGAGCTGTTTTTT	CASSLTANTNTGELFF
TRBV5-1	TRBJ2-3	.	.	TGCGCCAGCAGCTTCCCGGGGACAGATACGCAGTATTTT	CASSFPGTDTQYF
TRBV11-2	TRBJ2-1	.	.	TGTGCCAGCAGCTTAGATTGGCAGAGCTACAATGAGCAGTTCTTC	CASSLDWQSYNEQFF
TRBV10-3	TRBJ2-1	.	.	TGTGCCATCAGTGAGTCATCCTTACAGGGTTACAATGAGCAGTTCTTC	CAISESSLQGYNEQFF
TRBV5-1	TRBJ2-5	.	.	TGCGCCAGCAGCTCCGGACGGACGACTGGAGAGACCCAGTACTTC	CASSSGRTTGETQYF
TRBV7-7	TRBJ2-1	.	.	TGTGCTAGCAGCCCGTCGGGAGCGGGCAATGAGCAGTTCTTC	CASSPSGAGNEQFF
TRBV19	TRBJ1-1	.	.	TGTGCCAGTAGTACCAATATGAACACTGAAGCTTTCTTT	CASSTNMNTEAFF
TRBV27	TRBJ2-7	.	TRBD2	TGTGCCAGCAGTTTATCTGTGACTAGCGGCACCTACGAGCAGTACTTC	CASSLSVTSGTYEQYF
TRBV10-3	TRBJ1-4	.	TRBD1	TGTGCCATCAGTGAGTCTGGACAGGGTCCAGGCGAAAAACTGTTTTTT	CAISESGQGPGEKLFF
TRBV4-1	TRBJ2-5	once	.	TGCGCCAGCAGCCTTCAGGTCCCAGAGACCCAGTACTTC	CASSLQVPETQYF
TRBV6-4	TRBJ2-3	.	.	TGTGCCAGCAGTGACCCTGGGGGTACGCAGTATTTT	CASSDPGGTQYF
TRBV7-2	TRBJ1-2	.	.	TGTGCCAGCAGCTTAAAGGGAGGCTATGGCTACACCTTC	CASSLKGGYGYTF
TRBV11-3	TRBJ2-3	.	TRBD2	TGTGCCAGCAGCCTTTCAGCGGGAGGGAGCACAGATACGCAGTATTTT	CASSLSAGGSTDTQYF
TRBV5-1	TRBJ2-2	.	TRBD2	TGCGCCAGCAGTGGCGGGGTAGCGGGGAACACCGGGGAGCTGTTTTTT	CASSGGVAGNTGELFF
TRBV5-1	TRBJ2-3	.	TRBD2	TGCGCCAGCAAAGCCGAACCTAGCGGGGCCACAGATACGCAGTATTTT	CASKAEPSGATDTQYF
TRBV7-9	TRBJ2-3	.	TRBD2	TGTGCCAGCAGCTCGGGACTAGCGGGAGACGCGAATACGCAGTATTTT	CASSSGLAGDANTQYF
TRBV6-5	TRBJ2-7	.	TRBD2	TGTGCCAGCAGTTACCCTGGTGGGAGGGCCGGCGAGCAGTACTTC	CASSYPGGRAGEQYF
TRBV5-4	TRBJ1-1	.	TRBD1	TGTGCCAGCAGCGTTGACAGGGGGCTTGCTTTCTTT	CASSVDRGLAFF
TRBV5-1	TRBJ2-1	.	.	TGCGCCAGCAGCAAGGGTGGTTACAATGAGCAGTTCTTC	CASSKGGYNEQFF
TRBV7-2	TRBJ2-7	.	.	TGTGCCAGCAGCTTAGAATACTTCTCCTACGAGCAGTACTTC	CASSLEYFSYEQYF
TRBV21-1	TRBJ1-2	few	.	TGTGCCAGCAGCGGTAGATACAGAAACGACTGTGGCTACACCTTC	CASSGRYRNDCGYTF
TRBV14	TRBJ2-7	.	.	TGTGCCAGCAGCCAAGATTGGGTGAAGCAGTACTTC	CASSQDWVKQYF
TRBV7-8	TRBJ1-3	.	.	TGTGCCAGCAGCTTAGCGAGGGGAGACCGACCCTCTGGAAACACCATATATTTT	CASSLARGDRPSGNTIYF
TRBV18	TRBJ2-5	once	.	TGTGCCAGCTCACCATCGAGACAGATGTACCAAGAGACCCAGTACTTC	CASSPSRQMYQETQYF
TRBV6-5	TRBJ1-1	.	TRBD1	TGTGCCAGCAGGATGGACAGGGTAGACACTGAAGCTTTCTTT	CASRMDRVDTEAFF
TRBV11-3	TRBJ2-1	.	.	TGTGCCAGCAGCCCAGGCCCGGTTCATGAGCAGTTCTTC	CASSPGPVHEQFF
TRBV10-3	TRBJ2-7	.	.	TGTGCCATCAGGGCAGGGGTAAAGGACGAGCAGTACTTC	CAIRAGVKDEQYF
TRBV28	TRBJ2-7	.	.	TGTGCCAGCAGCTTGATTTCGGGGCGGACGAAGGCCTACGAGCAGTACTTC	CASSLISGRTKAYEQYF
TRBV5-6	TRBJ1-1	.	.	TGTGCCAGCAGCTTGGAATCTCCCGGGTTGAACACTGAAGCTTTCTTT	CASSLESPGLNTEAFF
TRBV5-4	TRBJ2-7	.	.	TGTGCCAGCAGCTTGTCAACAGGGAACTCCTACGAGCAGTACTTC	CASSLSTGNSYEQYF
TRBV29-1	TRBJ1-2	.	.	TGCAGCGTTGGCCAGAGGTTGTCGTTGGGCTACACCTTC	CSVGQRLSLGYTF
TRBV19	TRBJ1-1	many	TRBD1	TGTGCCAGTAGCGCGACAGGGAGCACTGAAGCTTTCTTT	CASSATGSTEAFF
TRBV28	TRBJ1-2	.	TRBD1	TGTGCCAGCAGCCGGACAGGGGGCGACTATGGCTACACCTTC	CASSRTGGDYGYTF
TRBV30	TRBJ1-6	.	.	TGTGCCGTATCAGGGGTTGGCTCACCCTTCCACTTT	CAVSGVGSPFHF
TRBV9	TRBJ2-2	.	TRBD2	TGTGCCAGCAGCCGAGGACTAGCGGGAGGAAAGAACACCGGGGAGCTGTTTTTT	CASSRGLAGGKNTGELFF
TRBV10-3	TRBJ2-5	.	TRBD2	TGTGCCATCAGTGACTCGGGGGGGGCGGCGGAGACCCAGTACTTC	CAISDSGGAAETQYF
TRBV18	TRBJ1-1	.	TRBD1	TGTGCCAGCTCACCACCCGTTGGCCAGGGGGCCGGGACTGAAGCTTTCTTT	CASSPPVGQGAGTEAFF
TRBV28	TRBJ1-2	.	TRBD1	TGTGCCAGCAGTCCCCAGGGGGGTTCTAACTATGGCTACACCTTC	CASSPQGGSNYGYTF
TRBV4-1	TRBJ2-2	.	TRBD2	TGCGCCAGCAGCCAAGTTCCTACTACTAGCGGGAGCGGGGAGCTGTTTTTT	CASSQVPTTSGSGELFF
TRBV28	TRBJ1-5	.	.	TGTGCCAGCAGAGAACTGTTTCAGCCCCAGCATTTT	CASRELFQPQHF